A single sample gave rise to the 3 T cell receptor beta chains below, sequenced in a study of blood T cell repertoires in COVID-19. Clones were read by immunoSEQ multiplex PCR, and TCRdb kept only the in-frame ones, dropping some. The repertoire holds about 260,000 clones, with 83% as singletons. The sample was peripheral blood. All receptors come from a woman between 50 and 59 years old who had recovered from COVID-19.

This clone has only one observation. V is TRBV5-8 and J is TRBJ2-3; 7 bases agree with TRBD2. J lost 1 base, V lost 7 bases, and 21 bases had no gene match. CDR1 and CDR2 (germline): SGHTS, YDEGEE. CDR3 length: 19 residues. CDR3 nucleotides: TGTGCCAGCCGACCCGAATGGGGCGGGAGTATCTACGGCACAGATACGCAGTATTTT. It translates to CASRPEWGGSIYGTDTQYF.

J is TRBJ1-1 and V is TRBV24-1, with 9 bases that match TRBD1. The CDR3 totals 12 residues. V shed 7 bases, J shed 12 bases, and the junction held 8 bases outside the gene matches. Germline loops: CDR1 KGHDR, CDR2 SFDVKD. CDR3 DNA sequence: TGTGCCACCAGCGGGGGGGACAGGGTGACTTTCTTT. It encodes CATSGGDRVTFF.

The CDR3 here is CASSQVGQQPNYGYTF. The CDR3 region has the DNA TGTGCCAGCAGCCAAGTGGGACAGCAACCTAACTATGGCTACACCTTC. This chain connects TRBV3-1 (or the pseudogene TRBV3-2) to TRBJ1-2; 7 bases line up with TRBD1. Losses at the gene ends were 1 base for V and 0 bases for J; bases not matched to a gene: 5. The CDR3 spans 16 residues. Per germline, CDR1 LGHDT and CDR2 YNNKEL (reference sequence).